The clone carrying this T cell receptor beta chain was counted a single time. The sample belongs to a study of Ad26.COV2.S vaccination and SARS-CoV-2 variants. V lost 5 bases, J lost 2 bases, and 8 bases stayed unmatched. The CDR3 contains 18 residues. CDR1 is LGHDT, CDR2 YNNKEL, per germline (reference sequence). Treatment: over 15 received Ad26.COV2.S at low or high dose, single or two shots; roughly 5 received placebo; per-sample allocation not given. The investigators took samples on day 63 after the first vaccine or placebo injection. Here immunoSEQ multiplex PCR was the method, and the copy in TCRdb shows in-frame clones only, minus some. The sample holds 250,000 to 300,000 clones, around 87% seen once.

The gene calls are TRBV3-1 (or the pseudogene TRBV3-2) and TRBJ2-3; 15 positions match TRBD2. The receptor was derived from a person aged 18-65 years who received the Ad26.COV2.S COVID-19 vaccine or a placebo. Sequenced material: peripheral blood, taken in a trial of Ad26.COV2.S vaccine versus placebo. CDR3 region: CASSKGLAGGVHTDTQYF. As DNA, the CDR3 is TGTGCCAGCAGCAAAGGACTAGCGGGAGGGGTACACACAGATACGCAGTATTTT.